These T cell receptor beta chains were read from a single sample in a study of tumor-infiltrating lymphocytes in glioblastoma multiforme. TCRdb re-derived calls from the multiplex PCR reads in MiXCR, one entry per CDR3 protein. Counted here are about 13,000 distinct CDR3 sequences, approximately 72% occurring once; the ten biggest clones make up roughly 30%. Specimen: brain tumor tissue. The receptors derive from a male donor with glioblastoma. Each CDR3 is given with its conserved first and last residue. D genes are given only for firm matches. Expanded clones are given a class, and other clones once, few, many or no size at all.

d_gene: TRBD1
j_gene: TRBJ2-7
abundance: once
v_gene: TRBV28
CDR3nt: TGTGCCAGCAGTCGACGGACAGGCTTGGGCGAGCAGTACTTC
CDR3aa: CASSRRTGLGEQYF

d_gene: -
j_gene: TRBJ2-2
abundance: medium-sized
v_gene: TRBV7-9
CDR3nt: TGTGCCAGCAGCTTAGAAGAGGTTGGCACCGGGGAGCTGTTTTTT
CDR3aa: CASSLEEVGTGELFF

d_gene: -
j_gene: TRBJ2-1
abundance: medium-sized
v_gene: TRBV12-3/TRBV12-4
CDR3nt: TGTGCCAGCAGGCCGGGCCCCCAAAACAATGAGCAGTTCTTC
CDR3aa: CASRPGPQNNEQFF

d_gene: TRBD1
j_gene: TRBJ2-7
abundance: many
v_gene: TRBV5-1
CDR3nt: TGCGCCAGCAGCTTGCTACGGGACAGGTCGTACGAGCAGTACTTC
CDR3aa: CASSLLRDRSYEQYF

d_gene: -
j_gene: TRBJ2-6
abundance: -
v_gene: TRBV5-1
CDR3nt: TGTGCCAGCAGCTTGAGTACGGCAGCTGGGGCCAACGTCCTGACTTTC
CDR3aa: CASSLSTAAGANVLTF

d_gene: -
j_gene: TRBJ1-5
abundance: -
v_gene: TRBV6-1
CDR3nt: TGTGCCGGCAGCCTCAGCCACAATCAACCCCAGCATTTT
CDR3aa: CAGSLSHNQPQHF

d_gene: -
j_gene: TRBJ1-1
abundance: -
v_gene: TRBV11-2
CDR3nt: TGTGCCAGCACTCCTACGAGCAAGAACACTGAAGCTTTCTTC
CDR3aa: CASTPTSKNTEAFF

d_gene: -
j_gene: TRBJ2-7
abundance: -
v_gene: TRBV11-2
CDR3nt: TGTGCCAGCAGCCCATTTCAGGGATTACCCTACGAGCAGTACTTC
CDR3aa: CASSPFQGLPYEQYF

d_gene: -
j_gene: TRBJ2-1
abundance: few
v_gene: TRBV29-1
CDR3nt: TGCAGCGTTTCCCAGGGATTTGGGCTCGACAAGGATGAGCAGTTCTTC
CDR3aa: CSVSQGFGLDKDEQFF

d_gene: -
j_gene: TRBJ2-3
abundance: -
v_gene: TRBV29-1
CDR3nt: TGCAGCGTTGGAGTTTCGCGGGGCGTGCAGTATTTT
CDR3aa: CSVGVSRGVQYF

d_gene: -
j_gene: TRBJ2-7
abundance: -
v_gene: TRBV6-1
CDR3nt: TGTGCCAGCACCGGCGGGGCTGGCGAGCAGTACTTC
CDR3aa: CASTGGAGEQYF

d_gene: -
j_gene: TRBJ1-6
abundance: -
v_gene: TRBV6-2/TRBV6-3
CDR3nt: TGTGCCAGCAGTTACTCGGAGAATTCACCCCTCCACTTT
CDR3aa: CASSYSENSPLHF

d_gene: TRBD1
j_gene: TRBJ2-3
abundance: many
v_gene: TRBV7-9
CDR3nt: TGTGCCAGCAGCTCCGGACAGGGTGACACAGATACGCAGTATTTT
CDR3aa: CASSSGQGDTDTQYF

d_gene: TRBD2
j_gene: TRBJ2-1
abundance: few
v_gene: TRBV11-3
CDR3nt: TGTGCCAGCAGCTTGCGGCGGGAGGGATTCCATGAGCAGTTCTTC
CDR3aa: CASSLRREGFHEQFF

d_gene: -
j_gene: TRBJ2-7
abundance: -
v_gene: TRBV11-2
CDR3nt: TGTGCCAGCAGCTTCTCTAGCCTAGCGCAATACGAACGGTACTTC
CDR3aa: CASSFSSLAQYERYF

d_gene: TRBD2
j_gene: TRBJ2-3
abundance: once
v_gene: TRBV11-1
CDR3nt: TGTGCCAGCAGTTCCCGGGGCCGGGGGGGCACAGATACGCAGTATTTT
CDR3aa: CASSSRGRGGTDTQYF

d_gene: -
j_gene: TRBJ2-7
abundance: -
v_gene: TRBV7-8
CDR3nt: TGTGCCAGCAGTTTAGGCGCGTACGAGCAGTACTTC
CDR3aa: CASSLGAYEQYF

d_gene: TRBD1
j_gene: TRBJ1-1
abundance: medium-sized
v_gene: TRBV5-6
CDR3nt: TGTGCCAGCAGCTTGGCCTTAGACAGGGCCACTGAAGCTTTCTTT
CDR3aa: CASSLALDRATEAFF

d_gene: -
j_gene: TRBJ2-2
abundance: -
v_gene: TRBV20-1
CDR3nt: TGCATTGCTAATGGACCGCAGAACACCGGGGAGCTGTTTTTT
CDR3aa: CIANGPQNTGELFF

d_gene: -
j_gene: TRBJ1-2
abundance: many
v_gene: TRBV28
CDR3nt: TGTGCCAGCAGTTCTCTAGGGCGAGGCTACACCTTC
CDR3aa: CASSSLGRGYTF

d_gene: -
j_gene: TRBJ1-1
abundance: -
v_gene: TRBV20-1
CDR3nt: TGCAGTGCTAGAGAGGAGAGTGGGCCTGTTGGCGCTTTCTTT
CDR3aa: CSAREESGPVGAFF

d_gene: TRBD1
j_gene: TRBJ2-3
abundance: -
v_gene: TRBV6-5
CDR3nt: TGTGCCCTAGGGGGCGGTCCCATAGATACGCGGTATTTT
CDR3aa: CALGGGPIDTRYF

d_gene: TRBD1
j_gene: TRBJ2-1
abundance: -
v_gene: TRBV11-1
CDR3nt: TGTGCCAGCAGCATCCAGGGGGCACCACCAGCCTACAATGAGCAGTTCTTC
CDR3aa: CASSIQGAPPAYNEQFF

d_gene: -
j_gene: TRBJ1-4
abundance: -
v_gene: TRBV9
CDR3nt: TGTGCCAGCAGCGTGAGGGAAGGTGAAAAACTGTTTTTT
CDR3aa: CASSVREGEKLFF

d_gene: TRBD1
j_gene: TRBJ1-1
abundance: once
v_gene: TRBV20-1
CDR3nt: TGCAGTGCTAGAGATATTACAGGGGGAAGAGCTGAAGCTTTCTTT
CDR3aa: CSARDITGGRAEAFF

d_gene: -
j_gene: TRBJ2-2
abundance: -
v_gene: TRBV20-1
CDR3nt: TGCAGTGCCAGCAGGGACTCGATCACCGGGGAGCTGTTT
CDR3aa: CSASRDSITGELF

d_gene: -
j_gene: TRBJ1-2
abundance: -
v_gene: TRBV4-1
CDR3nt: TGCGCCAGCAGTCCCGGGACAAGTGGTGGCTACACCTTC
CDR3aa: CASSPGTSGGYTF

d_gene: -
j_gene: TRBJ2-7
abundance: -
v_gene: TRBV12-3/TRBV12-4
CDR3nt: TGTGCCAGCAGTACACGCATTAGCTATGAGCAGTACTTC
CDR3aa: CASSTRISYEQYF

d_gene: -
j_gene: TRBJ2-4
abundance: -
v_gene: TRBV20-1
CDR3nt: TGCAGTGCTAGGAGGGGGGTAGCCAAAAACATTCAGTACTTC
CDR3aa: CSARRGVAKNIQYF

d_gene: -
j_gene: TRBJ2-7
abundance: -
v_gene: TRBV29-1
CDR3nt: TGCAGCACTGGAATCGCCGGGACGAGGTCCTACGAGCAGTACTTC
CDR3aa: CSTGIAGTRSYEQYF

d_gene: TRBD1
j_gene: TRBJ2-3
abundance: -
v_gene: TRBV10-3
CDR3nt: TGTGCCATCAGTGCCGGGACAGGGGAAGGAGATACGCAGTATTTT
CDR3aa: CAISAGTGEGDTQYF

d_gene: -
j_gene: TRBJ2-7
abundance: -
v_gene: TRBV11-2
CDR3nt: TGTGCCAGCCACAGGGCGAAAAGCTCCTACGAGCAGTACTTC
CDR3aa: CASHRAKSSYEQYF

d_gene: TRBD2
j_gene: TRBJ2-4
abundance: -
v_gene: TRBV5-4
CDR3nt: TGTGCCAGCAGCTTGGGGGGGATTGGAGCGGGGCTAGCCAAAAACATTCAGTACTTC
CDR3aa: CASSLGGIGAGLAKNIQYF

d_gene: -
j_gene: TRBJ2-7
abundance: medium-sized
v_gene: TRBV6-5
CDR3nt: TGTGCCAGCAGTTACTCTTTGACAGGACTAACTGAGCAGTACTTC
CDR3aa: CASSYSLTGLTEQYF

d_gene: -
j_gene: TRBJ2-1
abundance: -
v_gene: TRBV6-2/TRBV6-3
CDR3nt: TGTACCAGCAGTTACTCGATGCCTTCCTACAATGAGCAGTTCTTC
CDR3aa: CTSSYSMPSYNEQFF

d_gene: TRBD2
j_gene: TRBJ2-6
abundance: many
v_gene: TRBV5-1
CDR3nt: TGCGCCAGCAGCTCTCTACTAGCGCATAGCTCTGGGGCCAACGTCCTGACTTTC
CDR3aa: CASSSLLAHSSGANVLTF

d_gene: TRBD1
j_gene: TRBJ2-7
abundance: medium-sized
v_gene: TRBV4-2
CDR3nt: TGTGCCAGCAGCCACGACCCGGGACAGGGGGGCGAGCAGTACTTC
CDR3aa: CASSHDPGQGGEQYF

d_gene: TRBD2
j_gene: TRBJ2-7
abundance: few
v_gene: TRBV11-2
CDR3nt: TGTGCCAGCAGCTTACTAGCGGGAGAAGACGAGCAGTACTTC
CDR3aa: CASSLLAGEDEQYF

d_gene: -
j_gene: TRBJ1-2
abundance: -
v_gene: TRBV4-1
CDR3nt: TGCGCCAGCAGCCACGAGCTGGGGCGAAACTATGGCTACACCTTC
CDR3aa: CASSHELGRNYGYTF

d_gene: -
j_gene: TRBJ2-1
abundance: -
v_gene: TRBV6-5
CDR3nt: TGTGCCAGCAGTCTGAAGACCGGGACGGACAATGAGCAGTTCTTC
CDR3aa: CASSLKTGTDNEQFF

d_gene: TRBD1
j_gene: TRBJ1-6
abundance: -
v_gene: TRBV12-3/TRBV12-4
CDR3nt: TGTGCCAGCAGTTCCAGGGGGGGGGCTAATTCACCCCTCCACTTT
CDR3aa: CASSSRGGANSPLHF

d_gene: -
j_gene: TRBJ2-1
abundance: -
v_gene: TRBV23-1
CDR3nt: TGCGCCAGCAGTCCTGGATTAGCTTACAATGAGCAGTTCTTC
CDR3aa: CASSPGLAYNEQFF

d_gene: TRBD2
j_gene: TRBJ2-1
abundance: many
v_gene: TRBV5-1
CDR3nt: TGCGCCAGCACCCAGCGGGATCCCGCCAGGGATGAGCAGTTCTTC
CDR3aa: CASTQRDPARDEQFF

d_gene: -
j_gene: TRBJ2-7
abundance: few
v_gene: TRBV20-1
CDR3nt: TGCAGTGCTAGAGACAGGGCCCTCGGATACGAGCAGTACTTC
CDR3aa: CSARDRALGYEQYF

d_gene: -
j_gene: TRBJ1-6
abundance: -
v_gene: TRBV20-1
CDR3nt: TGCAATGCTAGAGGGCGGGGTCCCGTGAATTCGCCCCTCCACTTT
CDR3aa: CNARGRGPVNSPLHF

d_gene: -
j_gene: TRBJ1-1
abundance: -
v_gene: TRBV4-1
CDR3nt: TGCGCCGGCAGCCAAGACCCAGGAGCGAACACGGAAGCTTTCTTT
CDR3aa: CAGSQDPGANTEAFF

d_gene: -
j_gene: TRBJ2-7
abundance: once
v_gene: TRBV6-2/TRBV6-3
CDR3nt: TGTGCCAACAGTTACAGGATGGACTACGAGCAGTACTTC
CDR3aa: CANSYRMDYEQYF

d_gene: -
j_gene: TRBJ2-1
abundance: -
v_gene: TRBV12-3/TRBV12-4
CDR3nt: TGTGCCAGCAGCTCCATGGAGGGGATTTGGGTTGAGCAGTTCTTC
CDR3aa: CASSSMEGIWVEQFF

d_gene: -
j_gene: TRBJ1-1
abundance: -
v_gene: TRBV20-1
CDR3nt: TGCAGTGCTAGAAAGGACACGGGAAACACTGAAGCTTTCTTT
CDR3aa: CSARKDTGNTEAFF

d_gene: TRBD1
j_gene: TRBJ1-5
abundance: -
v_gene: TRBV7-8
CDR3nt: TGTGCCAGCAGCTTCGGCCGGGACAGGAATCAGCCCCAGCATTTT
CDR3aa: CASSFGRDRNQPQHF

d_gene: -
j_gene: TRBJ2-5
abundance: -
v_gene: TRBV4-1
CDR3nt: TGCGCCAGCAGCCAAGATAGAAAGACCCAGTACTTC
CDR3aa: CASSQDRKTQYF